The 7 T cell receptor beta chains below all came from one sample that was sequenced in a study of CD8 T cells in ankylosing spondylitis. TCRdb called the 5' RACE reads again in MiXCR, with one record for every CDR3 protein. Of around 770,000 distinct CDR3 sequences listed, 12% are singletons. Their recognized antigens are unknown. The study's findings and limits: A motif in TCR beta, a set of about eight highly homologous variants, appeared characteristic of ankylosing spondylitis blood.

Specimen: blood, either unsorted or a sorted T cell fraction (not recorded which). These receptor sequences come from a male donor with ankylosing spondylitis.

This clonotype was picked up a small number of times. The chain couples TRBV29-1 to TRBJ2-3, with D perhaps matching TRBD2 (5 bases). Germline CDR1 reads SQVTM; CDR2 reads ANQGSEA. V was pared by 4 bases and J by 3 bases, with 11 bases between. The CDR3 has 13 amino acids. This chain's CDR3 is CSVGLGATDTQYF. The CDR3 nucleotides read TGCAGCGTTGGTTTGGGAGCGACAGATACGCAGTATTTT.

This clonotype was recorded many times. The chain employs TRBV20-1 and TRBJ2-7; D is uncertain. This CDR3 contains 15 residues. Germline-derived CDR1 and CDR2 are DFQATT and SNEGSKA (reference sequence). Trimming removed 1 base from V and 1 base from J, with 14 bases in between. CDR3 DNA: TGCAGTGCTAGAGTCGACACCCCAGGATCCTACGAGCAGTACTTC. The encoded protein is CSARVDTPGSYEQYF.

This rearrangement joins TRBV9 to TRBJ2-2; D call uncertain. The CDR3 runs to 13 residues. CDR1 and CDR2 from the germline V gene are SGDLS and YYNGEE. V was clipped by 4 bases and J by 7 bases, with 11 bases between them. The CDR3 here is CASSKGPVGELFF. In DNA form, the CDR3 reads TGTGCCAGCAGCAAGGGCCCAGTCGGGGAGCTGTTTTTT.

Many counts were recorded for this clonotype. V and J are TRBV18 and TRBJ2-7; 7 bases are shared with TRBD1. CDR3 length equals 16 residues. From germline, CDR1 is KGHSH and CDR2 LQKENI. V lost 3 bases and J lost 3; bases outside the gene matches: 11. As DNA, the CDR3 is TGTGCCAGCTCACCGCTCGCAGGGACAGAGAACTACGAGCAGTACTTC. Protein: CASSPLAGTENYEQYF.

This chain joins TRBV29-1 and TRBJ1-1; TRBD1 might be the D (6 bases). The CDR3 has 13 residues. Per the germline V gene, CDR1 is SQVTM and CDR2 is ANQGSEA. V lost 0 bases to trimming and J lost 5 bases, with 10 bases between them. Here the CDR3 DNA reads TGCAGCGTTGAAGAACGGACAGTTACTGAAGCTTTCTTT. Translated, it gives CSVEERTVTEAFF.

Only a few counts were recorded for this clonotype. The rearrangement uses TRBV20-1 and TRBJ1-2; D call uncertain. The CDR3 is 13 amino acids. Trimming removed 5 bases from V and 5 bases from J, with 15 bases in between. Germline assignment: CDR1 DFQATT and CDR2 SNEGSKA (reference sequence). CDR3 sequence reads: CSAYLGRMYGYTF. CDR3 nucleotides: TGCAGTGCTTACCTCGGACGGATGTATGGCTACACCTTC.

V usage is TRBV5-1 and J usage is TRBJ1-6; D not resolved. CDR3 length: 15 amino acids. The ends were cut back, 0 bases at V and 6 bases at J, with 10 bases in the middle. Germline V lookup: CDR1 SGHRS, CDR2 YFSETQ. For the CDR3, the DNA is TGCGCCAGCAGCTTGGTTGGGTCGGTTAATTCACCCCTCCACTTT. Protein product: CASSLVGSVNSPLHF. Combining the CDR3 with reference TRBV5-1 and TRBJ1-6 gives the whole variable domain KAGVTQTPRYLIKTRGQQVTLSCSPISGHRSVSWYQQTPGQGLQFLFEYFSETQRNKGNFPGRFSGRQFSNSRSEMNVSTLELGDSALYLCASSLVGSVNSPLHFGNGTRLTVT.